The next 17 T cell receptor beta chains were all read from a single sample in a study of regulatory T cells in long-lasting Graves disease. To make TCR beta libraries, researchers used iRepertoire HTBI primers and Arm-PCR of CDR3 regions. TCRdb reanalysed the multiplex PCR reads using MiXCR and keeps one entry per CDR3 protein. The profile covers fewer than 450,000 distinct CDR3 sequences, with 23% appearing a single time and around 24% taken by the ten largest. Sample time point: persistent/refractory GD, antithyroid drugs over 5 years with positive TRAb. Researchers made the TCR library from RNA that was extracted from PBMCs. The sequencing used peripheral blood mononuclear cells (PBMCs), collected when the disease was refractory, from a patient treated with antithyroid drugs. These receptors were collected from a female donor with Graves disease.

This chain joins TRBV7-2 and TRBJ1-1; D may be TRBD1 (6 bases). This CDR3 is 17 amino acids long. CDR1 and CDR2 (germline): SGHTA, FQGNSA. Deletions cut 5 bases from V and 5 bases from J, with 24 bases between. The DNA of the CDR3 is TGTGCCAGCAGCCCCTCGGGGGGGCGGCGGTGGGATACTGAAGCTTTCTTT. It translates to CASSPSGGRRWDTEAFF.

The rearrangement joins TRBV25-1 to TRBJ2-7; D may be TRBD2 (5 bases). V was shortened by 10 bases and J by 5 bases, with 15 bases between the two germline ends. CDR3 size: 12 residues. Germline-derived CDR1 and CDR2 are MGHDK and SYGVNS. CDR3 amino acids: CATQRGSNEQYF. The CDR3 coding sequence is TGTGCCACCCAACGAGGGAGCAACGAGCAGTACTTC.

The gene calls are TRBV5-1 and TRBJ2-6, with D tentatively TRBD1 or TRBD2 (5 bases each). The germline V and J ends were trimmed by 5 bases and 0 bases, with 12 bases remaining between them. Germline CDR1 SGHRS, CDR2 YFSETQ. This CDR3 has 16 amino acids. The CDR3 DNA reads TGCGCCAGCAGTCGGGACCGAAACTCTGGGGCCAACGTCCTGACTTTC. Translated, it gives CASSRDRNSGANVLTF.

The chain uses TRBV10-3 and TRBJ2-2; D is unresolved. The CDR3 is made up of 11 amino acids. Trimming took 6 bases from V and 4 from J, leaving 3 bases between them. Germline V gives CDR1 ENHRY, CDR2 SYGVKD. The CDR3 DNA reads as TGTGCCATCAGAGCCACCGGGGAGCTGTTTTTT. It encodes CAIRATGELFF.

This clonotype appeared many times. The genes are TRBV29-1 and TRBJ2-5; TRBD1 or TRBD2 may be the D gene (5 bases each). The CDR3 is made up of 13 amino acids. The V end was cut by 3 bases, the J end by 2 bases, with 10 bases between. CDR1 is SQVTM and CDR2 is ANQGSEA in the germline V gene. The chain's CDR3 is CSVEGVGQETQYF. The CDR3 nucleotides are TGCAGCGTTGAGGGGGTCGGACAAGAGACCCAGTACTTC.

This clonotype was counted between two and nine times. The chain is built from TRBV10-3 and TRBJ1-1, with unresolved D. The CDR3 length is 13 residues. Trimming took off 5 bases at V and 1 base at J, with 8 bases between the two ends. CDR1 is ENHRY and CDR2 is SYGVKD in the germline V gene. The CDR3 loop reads CAISSRANTEAFF. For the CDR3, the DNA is TGTGCCATCAGTAGTCGTGCGAACACTGAAGCTTTCTTT.

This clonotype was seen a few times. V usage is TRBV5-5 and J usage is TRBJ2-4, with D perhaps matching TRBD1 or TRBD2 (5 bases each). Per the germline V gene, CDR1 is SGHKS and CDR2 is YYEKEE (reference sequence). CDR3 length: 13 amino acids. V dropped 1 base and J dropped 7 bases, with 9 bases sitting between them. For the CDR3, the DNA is TGTGCCAGCAGCTTGTGGGACGGCAACATTCAGTACTTC. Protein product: CASSLWDGNIQYF.

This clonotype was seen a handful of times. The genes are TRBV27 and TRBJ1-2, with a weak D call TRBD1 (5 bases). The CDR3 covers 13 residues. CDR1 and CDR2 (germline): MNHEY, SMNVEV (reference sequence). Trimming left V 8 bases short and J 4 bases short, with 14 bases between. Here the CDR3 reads CASFGREAYGYTF. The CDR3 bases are TGTGCCAGCTTCGGCAGGGAAGCCTATGGCTACACCTTC.

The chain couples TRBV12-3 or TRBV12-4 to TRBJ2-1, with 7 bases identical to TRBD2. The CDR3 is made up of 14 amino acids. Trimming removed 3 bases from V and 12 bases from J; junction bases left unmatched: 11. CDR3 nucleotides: TGTGCCAGCAGTTTTGGGACTAAGGGTGGTGGGCAGTTCTTC. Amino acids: CASSFGTKGGGQFF.

Here the CDR3 DNA reads TGTGCCAGCAGTTCCTTGACCAGAGAGCAGTACTTC. This sequence encodes CASSSLTREQYF. The chain uses TRBV6-2 or TRBV6-3 and TRBJ2-7, with D uncertain. The ends were cut back, 4 bases at V and 7 bases at J, with 11 bases in the middle. Germline-derived CDR1 and CDR2 are MNHEY and SVGEGT. CDR3 length: 12 residues.

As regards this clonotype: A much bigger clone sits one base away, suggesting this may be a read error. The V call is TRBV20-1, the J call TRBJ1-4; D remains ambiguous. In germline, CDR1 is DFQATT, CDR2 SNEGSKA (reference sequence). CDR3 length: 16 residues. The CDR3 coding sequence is TGCATTGCTAGTGGGATCGCCGGGAACGAAGGTGAAAAACTGTTTTTT. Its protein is CIASGIAGNEGEKLFF.

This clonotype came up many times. CDR3 DNA sequence: TGCAGTGCTACCCGGTTCGAGGCGGCAGAGACCCAGTACTTC. Its translation: CSATRFEAAETQYF. The rearrangement joins TRBV20-1 to TRBJ2-5; D is ambiguous. The CDR3 totals 14 residues. The V and J ends lost 4 bases and 4 bases respectively, with 16 bases between them. Germline V gene data show CDR1 as DFQATT and CDR2 as SNEGSKA (reference sequence).

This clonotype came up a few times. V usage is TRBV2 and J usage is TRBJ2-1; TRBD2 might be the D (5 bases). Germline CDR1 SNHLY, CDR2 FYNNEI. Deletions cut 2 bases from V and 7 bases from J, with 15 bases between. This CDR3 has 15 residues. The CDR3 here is CASSESALGENEQFF. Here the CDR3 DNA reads TGTGCCAGCAGTGAATCTGCACTAGGCGAGAATGAGCAGTTCTTC.

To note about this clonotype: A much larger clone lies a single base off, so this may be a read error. CDR3 in DNA: TGTGCCAGCAGCATAAACACGGGATTAGGCTCTGGAAGCACCATATATTTT. It yields the protein CASSINTGLGSGSTIYF. The chain carries TRBV28 and TRBJ1-3; D unresolved. This CDR3 spans 17 amino acids. CDR1 and CDR2 from the germline V gene are MDHEN and SYDVKM.

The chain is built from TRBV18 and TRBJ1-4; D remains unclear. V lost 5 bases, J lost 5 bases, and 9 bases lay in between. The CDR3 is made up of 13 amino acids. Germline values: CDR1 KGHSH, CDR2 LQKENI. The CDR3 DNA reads TGTGCCAGCTCATACGGGAGCAATGAAAAACTGTTTTTT. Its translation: CASSYGSNEKLFF.

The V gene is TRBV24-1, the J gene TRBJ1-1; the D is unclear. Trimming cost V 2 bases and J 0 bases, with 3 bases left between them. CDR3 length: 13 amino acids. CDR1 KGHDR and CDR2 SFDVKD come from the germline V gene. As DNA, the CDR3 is TGTGCCACCAGTGATTCCCTGAACACTGAAGCTTTCTTT. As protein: CATSDSLNTEAFF.

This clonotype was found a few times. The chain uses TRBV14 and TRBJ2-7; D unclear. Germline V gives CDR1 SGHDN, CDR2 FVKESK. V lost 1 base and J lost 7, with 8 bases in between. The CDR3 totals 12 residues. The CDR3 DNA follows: TGTGCCAGCAGCCAAGTTCCCGGGGAGCAGTACTTC. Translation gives CASSQVPGEQYF.